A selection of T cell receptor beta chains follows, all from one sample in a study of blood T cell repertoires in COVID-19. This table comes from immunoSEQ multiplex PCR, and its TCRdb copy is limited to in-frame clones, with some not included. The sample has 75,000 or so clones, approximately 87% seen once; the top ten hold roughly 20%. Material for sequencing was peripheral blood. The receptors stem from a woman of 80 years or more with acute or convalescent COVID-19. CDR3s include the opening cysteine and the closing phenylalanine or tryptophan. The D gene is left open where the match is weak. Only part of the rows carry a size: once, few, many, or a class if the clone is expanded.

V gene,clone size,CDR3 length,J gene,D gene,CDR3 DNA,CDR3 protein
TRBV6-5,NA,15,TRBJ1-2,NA,TGTGCCAGCACCAAACAGATCACAGGACACTATGGCTACACCTTC,CASTKQITGHYGYTF
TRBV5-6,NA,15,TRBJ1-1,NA,TGTGCCAGCAGCCGCGGAAGAGGAATGAACACTGAAGCTTTCTTT,CASSRGRGMNTEAFF
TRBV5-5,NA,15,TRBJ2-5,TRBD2,TGTGCCAGCAGTAATAGCGGGCCGGCATATGAGACCCAGTACTTC,CASSNSGPAYETQYF
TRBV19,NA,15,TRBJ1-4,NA,TGTGCCAGTAGTATAGCTCGAGGGGGGGGAGAAAAACTGTTTTTT,CASSIARGGGEKLFF
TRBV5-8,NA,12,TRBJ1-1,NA,TGTGCCAGCAGCTCCGATGGGGGCGAAGCTTTCTTT,CASSSDGGEAFF
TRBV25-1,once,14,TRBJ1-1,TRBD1,TGTGCCAGCAGGGGTGATGGGGACAGGGCTGAAGCTTTCTTT,CASRGDGDRAEAFF
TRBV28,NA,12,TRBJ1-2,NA,TGTGCCAGCAGTTTTCGGGGGACCGGCTACACCTTC,CASSFRGTGYTF
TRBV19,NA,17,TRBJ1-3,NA,TGTGCCAGTAGGACCCGAGGGGGGGCCAGCTCTGGAAACACCATATATTTT,CASRTRGGASSGNTIYF
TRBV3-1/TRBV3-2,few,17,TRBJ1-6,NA,TGTGCCAGCAGCCAAGTAGCTCGGGGGGCCGTCAGTTCACCCCTCCACTTT,CASSQVARGAVSSPLHF
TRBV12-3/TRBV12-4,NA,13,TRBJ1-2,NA,TGTGCCAGCAGTCCAGGGCGTCTCTATGGCTACACCTTC,CASSPGRLYGYTF
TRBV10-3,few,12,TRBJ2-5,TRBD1,TGTGCCAACGGACAGGGTCAAGAGACCCAGTACTTC,CANGQGQETQYF
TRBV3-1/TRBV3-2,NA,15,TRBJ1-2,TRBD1,TGTGCCAGCAGCCAGGGACAGGGAGGACGCTATGGCTACACCTTC,CASSQGQGGRYGYTF
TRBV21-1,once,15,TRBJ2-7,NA,TGTGCCAGCAAGGGGCCAAGGACCTTGTACTACGAGCAGTACTTC,CASKGPRTLYYEQYF
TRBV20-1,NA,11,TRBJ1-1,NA,TGCAGTGCTTCCCAGGGAACTGAAGCTTTCTTT,CSASQGTEAFF
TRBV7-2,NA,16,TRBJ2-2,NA,TGTGCCAGCAGCTTAGAGGCAGGGCGGGGCACCGGGGAGCTGTTTTTT,CASSLEAGRGTGELFF
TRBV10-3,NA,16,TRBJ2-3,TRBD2,TGTGCCATCAGTGAAAGAGCGGGAGTATCCGGAGATACGCAGTATTTT,CAISERAGVSGDTQYF
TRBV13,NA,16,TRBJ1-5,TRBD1,TGTGCCAGCAGCTTAGGTCGGACAGGGGGTTTTCAGCCCCAGCATTTT,CASSLGRTGGFQPQHF
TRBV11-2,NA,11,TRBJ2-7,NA,TGTGCCAGCAGGGCAGGGAACGAGCAGTACTTC,CASRAGNEQYF
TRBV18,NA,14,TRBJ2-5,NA,TGTGCCAGCTCACCCCCAGCGGCGGGCGAGACCCAGTACTTC,CASSPPAAGETQYF
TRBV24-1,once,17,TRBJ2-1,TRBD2,TGTGCCACCAGTGGATTCGGAACTAGCGGGGGAAACAATGAGCAGTTCTTC,CATSGFGTSGGNNEQFF
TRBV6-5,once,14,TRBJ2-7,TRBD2,TGTGCCAGCAGCCTAGCGGGAGAGGTTTACGAGCAGTACTTC,CASSLAGEVYEQYF
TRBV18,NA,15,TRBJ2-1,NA,TGTGCCAGCTCACCAAACTCCCCAACGGGCAATGAGCAGTTCTTC,CASSPNSPTGNEQFF
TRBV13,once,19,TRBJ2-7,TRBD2,TGTGCCAGCAGCTTAGTGGGACTAGCGGGAGCGAGTAGCTCCTACGAGCAGTACTTC,CASSLVGLAGASSSYEQYF